Here is one T cell receptor (beta chain) with its context. Its antigen is unidentified. These data originate in a study of long-term antiretroviral therapy in people with HIV. Across the whole study: In the earliest collections, sampling predates the 2015 immediate-ART recommendation by about a decade.

An immunoSEQ assay, version v3.0, was performed at survey level. Profiling relied on immunoSEQ multiplex PCR, and the TCRdb table lists in-frame clones only, not all of them. This sample carries some 17,000 clones, about 78% of them seen once, and the ten largest clones take roughly 12%. Regarding the study as a whole: All time points showed a repertoire dominated by clones expanded before ART. Blood collection from about 2003 to 2017 possibly occurred under older ART regimens.

The CDR3 sequence is 13 residues long. Germline-derived CDR1 and CDR2 are SEHNR and FQNEAQ (reference sequence). Deletions cut 2 bases from V and 10 bases from J, with 12 bases between. Every donor contributed at least one pre-ART and at least two post-ART PBMC samples. The source material was unsorted PBMCs, sampled 3.2 to 3.4 years after starting antiretroviral therapy. The receptor's source is a woman aged 40 to 50 with HIV. The chain has TRBV7-9 and TRBJ2-1; weak D call: TRBD1 (5 bases). CDR3 nucleotides: TGTGCCAGCAGCTTATTTATAGGGGAAGAGCAGTTCTTC. It is translated as CASSLFIGEEQFF.